This T cell receptor (beta chain) appears in the sequencing data of a study of T cell repertoires in cytomegalovirus infection. Notes on the study in general: Summed frequency of shared TCR beta families picked out CMV carriers who also had the relevant HLA.

V was cut by 5 bases and J by 2 bases, with 11 bases left in between. Germline V gives CDR1 SGHVS, CDR2 FQNEAQ. CDR3 length equals 14 residues. One entry per CDR3 protein results from TCRdb running MiXCR on the reads. Of hundreds of thousands of distinct CDR3 sequences listed, 15% to 20% were seen once; the top ten hold 7.5% to 9%. This clonotype has a count of ten or more. Antigen specificity is unknown. The chain joins TRBV7-8 to TRBJ2-3, with no clear D. This sequence originates from a human donor in good health (CMV status not recorded). Some clones in this sample may be carry-over from other donors' samples. Sequencing was done on a sample of PBMCs. The DNA of the CDR3 is TGTGCCAGCAGCCTAGGTCCCGACACAGATACGCAGTATTTT. This gives the protein CASSLGPDTDTQYF.